This T cell receptor beta chain was observed in a study of blood T cell repertoires in COVID-19. About the study: Spain, Italy and the United States supplied samples that represented acute and convalescent COVID-19. Nucleic acid was either cDNA or gDNA, and it came from T cells, B-cell-depleted T cells, or PBMCs.

The CDR3 loop spans 19 amino acids. V was clipped by 1 base and J by 4 bases; unmatched bases: 9. Germline CDR1 SGHTA, CDR2 FQGNSA. Per the original methods: From reference gene primer amplification, estimates of nucleated cell counts were derived. Using immunoSEQ multiplex PCR, the repertoire was profiled, and TCRdb retains in-frame clones only, with some absent. The DNA was the basis for D and trimming; V, J and clone size are from that table. Here the sample spans tens of thousands of clones, roughly 83% being singletons. This sequence originates from a human donor in a cohort sampled during active COVID-19. J is TRBJ2-3 and V is TRBV7-2, with 15 bases fitting TRBD2. The specimen was peripheral blood. CDR3 DNA sequence: TGTGCCAGCAGCTTAGTTCCCGGACTAGCGGGGGGGCGACCAGATACGCAGTATTTT. Its protein is CASSLVPGLAGGRPDTQYF.